This is a list of T cell receptor beta chains from one sample in a study of beta chain features in type 1 diabetes. Measured with immunoSEQ multiplex PCR; TCRdb has only the in-frame clones, and not every one. The sample lists 130,000 or so clones, 9% to 10% occurring once. The specimen was central memory CD4+ T cells from blood. Every receptor here comes from a middle-aged woman in good health. Both conserved end residues are part of each CDR3. D genes are given only for firm matches. Clone size appears in some rows only: once, few, many, or a class for an expanded clone.

j_gene: TRBJ2-2
d_gene: NA
v_gene: TRBV5-1
abundance: NA
CDR3nt: TGCGCCAGCAGCTCACCGGGACAAAACACCGGGGAGCTGTTTTTT
CDR3aa: CASSSPGQNTGELFF

j_gene: TRBJ1-6
d_gene: NA
v_gene: TRBV28
abundance: NA
CDR3nt: TGTGCCAGCAGTTTAGATGACGGGCGGGATTCACCCCTCCACTTT
CDR3aa: CASSLDDGRDSPLHF

j_gene: TRBJ2-1
d_gene: NA
v_gene: TRBV5-1
abundance: few
CDR3nt: TGCGCCAGCAGCTTGGATGACGACACCTACAATGAGCAGTTCTTC
CDR3aa: CASSLDDDTYNEQFF

j_gene: TRBJ2-5
d_gene: TRBD2
v_gene: TRBV6-4
abundance: once
CDR3nt: TGTGCCAGCTCATCTAGCGGGGGGGCGGAGACCCAGTACTTC
CDR3aa: CASSSSGGAETQYF

j_gene: TRBJ2-1
d_gene: NA
v_gene: TRBV19
abundance: NA
CDR3nt: TGTGCCAGTAGTATCAGTTCAGGGCTAGGAGACAATGAGCAGTTCTTC
CDR3aa: CASSISSGLGDNEQFF

j_gene: TRBJ2-1
d_gene: NA
v_gene: TRBV5-1
abundance: NA
CDR3nt: TGCGCCAGCAGCTTTTCGGTGGGAGGCTACAATGAGCAGTTCTTC
CDR3aa: CASSFSVGGYNEQFF

j_gene: TRBJ1-2
d_gene: NA
v_gene: TRBV7-9
abundance: NA
CDR3nt: TGTGCCAGCAGCCCGCGAGGGCAGTTCGATGGCTACACCTTC
CDR3aa: CASSPRGQFDGYTF

j_gene: TRBJ2-3
d_gene: TRBD2
v_gene: TRBV7-2
abundance: NA
CDR3nt: TGTGCCAGCAGCTTAGACGTAGCGGGGGGGTATTTGGATACGCAGTATTTT
CDR3aa: CASSLDVAGGYLDTQYF

j_gene: TRBJ2-7
d_gene: TRBD1
v_gene: TRBV7-9
abundance: few
CDR3nt: TGTGCCAGCAGCTTATCAGGGGGTCCTCGCGAGCAGTACTTC
CDR3aa: CASSLSGGPREQYF

j_gene: TRBJ2-3
d_gene: NA
v_gene: TRBV21-1
abundance: few
CDR3nt: TGTGCCAGCAGCAAGGTGGTAGAAACTAGCGGGCCCCAAAGCACAGATACGCAGTATTTT
CDR3aa: CASSKVVETSGPQSTDTQYF

j_gene: TRBJ1-1
d_gene: NA
v_gene: TRBV5-4
abundance: NA
CDR3nt: TGTGCCAGCAGCTTGGAGGGACTATGGAACACTGAAGCTTTCTTT
CDR3aa: CASSLEGLWNTEAFF

j_gene: TRBJ1-1
d_gene: NA
v_gene: TRBV10-3
abundance: few
CDR3nt: TGTGCCGTAGGGGGGGAGACTGAAGCTTTCTTT
CDR3aa: CAVGGETEAFF

j_gene: TRBJ2-7
d_gene: TRBD2
v_gene: TRBV27
abundance: NA
CDR3nt: TGTGCCAGCAGCTCCTGGGCGCCCCGGGGGGACGAGCAGTACTTC
CDR3aa: CASSSWAPRGDEQYF

j_gene: TRBJ2-7
d_gene: NA
v_gene: TRBV4-1
abundance: NA
CDR3nt: TGCGCCAGCAGCCAAGATCTTCACAGGGCCAACGAGCAGTACTTC
CDR3aa: CASSQDLHRANEQYF

j_gene: TRBJ1-1
d_gene: NA
v_gene: TRBV28
abundance: NA
CDR3nt: TGTGCCAGCAGTTTAGTGGGCAGTGGAAACACTGAAGCTTTCTTT
CDR3aa: CASSLVGSGNTEAFF

j_gene: TRBJ2-1
d_gene: TRBD2
v_gene: TRBV7-2
abundance: few
CDR3nt: TGTGCCAGCAGCTTAATGGGACTAGCGAATGAGCAGTTCTTC
CDR3aa: CASSLMGLANEQFF

j_gene: TRBJ2-5
d_gene: TRBD2
v_gene: TRBV6-1
abundance: few
CDR3nt: TGTGCCAGCAGCTTAGCGGGGGGGTATCAAGAGACCCAGTACTTC
CDR3aa: CASSLAGGYQETQYF

j_gene: TRBJ1-2
d_gene: TRBD1
v_gene: TRBV15
abundance: NA
CDR3nt: TGTGCCACCAGCAGAGCCCGAGGGAACAGGGGCGGCTACACCTTC
CDR3aa: CATSRARGNRGGYTF

j_gene: TRBJ2-4
d_gene: TRBD2
v_gene: TRBV7-2
abundance: many
CDR3nt: TGTGCCAGCAGCCCTCTAGCGGGACGGAACGGGAAAAACATTCAGTACTTC
CDR3aa: CASSPLAGRNGKNIQYF

j_gene: TRBJ2-1
d_gene: TRBD2
v_gene: TRBV5-1
abundance: NA
CDR3nt: TGCGCCAGCAGCTTGGCCAGCGGGGGGGCGAATGAGCAGTTCTTC
CDR3aa: CASSLASGGANEQFF

j_gene: TRBJ2-7
d_gene: NA
v_gene: TRBV6-6
abundance: NA
CDR3nt: TGTGCCAGCAGTTACTCGTACTCCTACGAGCAGTACTTC
CDR3aa: CASSYSYSYEQYF

j_gene: TRBJ2-7
d_gene: NA
v_gene: TRBV6-6
abundance: NA
CDR3nt: TGTGCCAGCAACCAGAGGGTTGGGACCTACGAGCAGTACTTC
CDR3aa: CASNQRVGTYEQYF

j_gene: TRBJ2-4
d_gene: TRBD1
v_gene: TRBV28
abundance: few
CDR3nt: TGTGCCAGCAGTTCCCCGGGACAGGGAGAAAACATTCAGTACTTC
CDR3aa: CASSSPGQGENIQYF

j_gene: TRBJ2-7
d_gene: TRBD1
v_gene: TRBV5-6
abundance: NA
CDR3nt: TGTGCCAGCAGCTCTCTGGGGACAGGGGACTACGAGCAGTACTTC
CDR3aa: CASSSLGTGDYEQYF

j_gene: TRBJ2-3
d_gene: TRBD2
v_gene: TRBV2
abundance: NA
CDR3nt: TGTGCCACGCTATCGGGAGGGGTTAGCACAGATACGCAGTATTTT
CDR3aa: CATLSGGVSTDTQYF

j_gene: TRBJ1-1
d_gene: NA
v_gene: TRBV2
abundance: NA
CDR3nt: TGTGCCAGCATTGGACAGTCAGGGAACACTGAAGCTTTCTTT
CDR3aa: CASIGQSGNTEAFF

j_gene: TRBJ1-5
d_gene: TRBD1
v_gene: TRBV7-9
abundance: few
CDR3nt: TGTGCCAGCAGCACTCACAGGGACAGGGGCAATCAGCCCCAGCATTTT
CDR3aa: CASSTHRDRGNQPQHF

j_gene: TRBJ1-5
d_gene: TRBD1
v_gene: TRBV6-1
abundance: NA
CDR3nt: TGTGCCAGCTTGGACAGGGGCAATCAGCCCCAGCATTTT
CDR3aa: CASLDRGNQPQHF

j_gene: TRBJ2-5
d_gene: NA
v_gene: TRBV25-1
abundance: few
CDR3nt: TGTGCCAGCCGGCCAGGGATGGAGACCCAGTACTTC
CDR3aa: CASRPGMETQYF

j_gene: TRBJ2-3
d_gene: NA
v_gene: TRBV6-1
abundance: NA
CDR3nt: TGTGCCAGCAGTGAGACTCAGTTAGATACGCAGTATTTT
CDR3aa: CASSETQLDTQYF

j_gene: TRBJ1-4
d_gene: NA
v_gene: TRBV6-5
abundance: NA
CDR3nt: TGTGCCAGCAGTTACCGGGGGGCAACTAATGAAAAACTGTTTTTT
CDR3aa: CASSYRGATNEKLFF

j_gene: TRBJ1-2
d_gene: NA
v_gene: TRBV12-2
abundance: few
CDR3nt: TGTGCAAGTCGTTCCCTAAAGGGCTACACCTTC
CDR3aa: CASRSLKGYTF

j_gene: TRBJ1-5
d_gene: NA
v_gene: TRBV6-6
abundance: few
CDR3nt: TGTGCCAGCACCTTGGGAGGGACTAGCAATCAGCCCCAGCATTTT
CDR3aa: CASTLGGTSNQPQHF

j_gene: TRBJ2-1
d_gene: NA
v_gene: TRBV6-5
abundance: few
CDR3nt: TGTGCCAGCACGAAGGGGACTAATGAGCAGTTCTTC
CDR3aa: CASTKGTNEQFF

j_gene: TRBJ2-7
d_gene: NA
v_gene: TRBV11-2
abundance: few
CDR3nt: TGTGCCAGCAGCTTATCTTTATACGAGCAGTACTTC
CDR3aa: CASSLSLYEQYF

j_gene: TRBJ2-2
d_gene: TRBD1
v_gene: TRBV25-1
abundance: few
CDR3nt: TGTGCCAGCAGGAGGAGCCGGGACAGGGAATCCGGGGAGCTGTTTTTT
CDR3aa: CASRRSRDRESGELFF

j_gene: TRBJ2-7
d_gene: NA
v_gene: TRBV6-4
abundance: few
CDR3nt: TGTGCCAGCAGTGAGGGCAGGGCATCCGAGCAGTACTTC
CDR3aa: CASSEGRASEQYF

j_gene: TRBJ2-5
d_gene: NA
v_gene: TRBV5-4
abundance: few
CDR3nt: TGTGCCAGCAGCTTGTCCGGGGGGCCCGTGGAGACCCAGTACTTC
CDR3aa: CASSLSGGPVETQYF

j_gene: TRBJ1-3
d_gene: NA
v_gene: TRBV9
abundance: few
CDR3nt: TGTGCCAGCAGCGTAGGGTACCCCACGTCCCTCCGGGGAAACACCATATATTTT
CDR3aa: CASSVGYPTSLRGNTIYF

j_gene: TRBJ2-5
d_gene: NA
v_gene: TRBV5-5
abundance: few
CDR3nt: TGTGCCAGCAGCTGGATGGAGCTATCGGAGACCCAGTACTTC
CDR3aa: CASSWMELSETQYF

j_gene: TRBJ2-1
d_gene: TRBD2
v_gene: TRBV5-1
abundance: NA
CDR3nt: TGCGCCAGCAGCTTGGAACGCGGGGGGGCATGGGATGAGCAGTTCTTC
CDR3aa: CASSLERGGAWDEQFF

j_gene: TRBJ2-3
d_gene: NA
v_gene: TRBV11-2
abundance: NA
CDR3nt: TGTGCCAGCAGCTTAAGCGGAATCACAGATACGCAGTATTTT
CDR3aa: CASSLSGITDTQYF

j_gene: TRBJ2-7
d_gene: NA
v_gene: TRBV7-2
abundance: many
CDR3nt: TGTGCCAGCAGCTTACCGTCGCCAGACGAGCAGTACTTC
CDR3aa: CASSLPSPDEQYF

j_gene: TRBJ1-2
d_gene: NA
v_gene: TRBV12-5
abundance: few
CDR3nt: TGTGCTAGTGGTCCAGGAACAGGGAAAGAGCTCTATGGCTACACCTTC
CDR3aa: CASGPGTGKELYGYTF

j_gene: TRBJ2-7
d_gene: NA
v_gene: TRBV30
abundance: few
CDR3nt: TGTGCCTGGGTAGTTAGAGGCCCCTACGAGCAGTACTTC
CDR3aa: CAWVVRGPYEQYF

j_gene: TRBJ2-3
d_gene: NA
v_gene: TRBV7-8
abundance: few
CDR3nt: TGTGCCAGCAGCTTAATGGGCTACACAGATACGCAGTATTTT
CDR3aa: CASSLMGYTDTQYF

j_gene: TRBJ2-5
d_gene: NA
v_gene: TRBV5-1
abundance: NA
CDR3nt: TGCGCCAGCAGCTTGGTCCAGACAGGTCAAGAGACCCAGTACTTC
CDR3aa: CASSLVQTGQETQYF